This T cell receptor beta chain was profiled in a study of shared clonotypes between healthy human individuals. Study processing details: Junction-only immunoSEQ data arrived without quality scores, meaning filtering differed. Profiling relied on immunoSEQ multiplex PCR, and the TCRdb table lists in-frame clones only, not all of them. V and J calls plus clone size are reproduced from that table; the DNA served to infer D and trimming. The sample carries hundreds of thousands of clones, 90% to 95% recorded once. The CDR3 covers 15 residues. Germline values: CDR1 PRHDT, CDR2 FYEKMQ (reference sequence). The V and J ends lost 3 bases and 0 bases respectively, with 12 bases between them. The naive CD8 population came from CD45RO-negative cells selected for CCR7, without terminally differentiated effector memory CD45RA+ cells.

The specimen was naive CD8+ T cells sorted from blood. The chain has TRBV13 and TRBJ2-7; weak D call: TRBD1 (5 bases). This TCR derives from a young man in good health. CDR3: CASSFDQGHSYEQYF. The CDR3 DNA follows: TGTGCCAGCAGCTTTGATCAGGGCCACTCCTACGAGCAGTACTTC.